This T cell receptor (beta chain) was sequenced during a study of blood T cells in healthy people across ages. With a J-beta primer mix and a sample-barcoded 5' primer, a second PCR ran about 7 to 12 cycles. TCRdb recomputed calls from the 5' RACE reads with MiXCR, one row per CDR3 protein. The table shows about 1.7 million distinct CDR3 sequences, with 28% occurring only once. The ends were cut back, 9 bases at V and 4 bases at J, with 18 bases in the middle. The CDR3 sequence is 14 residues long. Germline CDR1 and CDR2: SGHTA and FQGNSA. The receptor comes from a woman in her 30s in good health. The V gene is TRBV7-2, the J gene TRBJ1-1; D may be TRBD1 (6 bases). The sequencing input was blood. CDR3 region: CASLTGSVSTEAFF. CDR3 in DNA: TGTGCCAGTTTGACAGGTTCCGTCAGCACTGAAGCTTTCTTT.